This T cell receptor beta chain stems from a study of OX40 agonist ivuxolimab in advanced cancers. Study overall: People in dose escalation had one of these cancers: hepatocellular carcinoma, melanoma, renal cell or head and neck cancer. Study-wide results and limits: There was clonal expansion of CD4+ and CD8+ blood T cells by week 6 at 0.1 to 3.0 mg/kg.

Some clones are missing from TCRdb's copy, which holds only in-frame ones; the method was immunoSEQ multiplex PCR. The sample records tens of thousands of clones, roughly 90% being singletons. The V gene's germline CDR1 is SGHDT and CDR2 YYEEEE. The CDR3 totals 16 residues. Trimming removed 0 bases at V and 12 bases at J, with 24 bases between. Notes on this clone: Its antigen is unknown.

The V gene is TRBV5-6, the J gene TRBJ1-2; D remains ambiguous. The TCR comes from an adult with an advanced solid tumor such as melanoma, head and neck, liver or kidney cancer. The sample in question was CD4+ or CD8+ T cells sorted from blood, obtained in a trial of the OX40 agonist ivuxolimab. In DNA, the CDR3 is TGTGCCAGCAGCTTGGGAAGTTCCGGGCCCTCGAGGAGGAACACCTTC. Translating it yields CASSLGSSGPSRRNTF. Using reference TRBV5-6 and TRBJ1-2 for the parts outside the CDR3, the full variable domain is DAGVTQSPTHLIKTRGQQVTLRCSPKSGHDTVSWYQQALGQGPQFIFQYYEEEERQRGNFPDRFSGHQFPNYSSELNVNALLLGDSALYLCASSLGSSGPSRRNTFGSGTRLTVV.